One sample yielded the 4 T cell receptor beta chains listed below, sequenced in a study of cytomegalovirus exposure and HLA in healthy donors. This PCR relied on a set of 60 Vbeta primers and 13 Jbeta primers. The method was immunoSEQ multiplex PCR; TCRdb's version includes in-frame clones alone and lacks a portion of them. The profile covers over 150,000 clones, with around 79% appearing a single time and 1.6% taken by the ten largest. Material: PBMCs. The receptors come from a woman aged 18-29 years in good health and CMV-seronegative.

This CDR3 reads CASSQPRLPDTYEQYF. CDR3 DNA sequence: TGTGCCAGCAGCCAGCCGCGGCTACCGGATACCTACGAGCAGTACTTC. The J gene is TRBJ2-7, the V gene TRBV11-2; D is uncertain. In germline, CDR1 is SGHAT, CDR2 FQNNGV. V was clipped by 5 bases and J by 2 bases, with 19 bases between them. The CDR3 has 16 amino acids.

The rearrangement links TRBV20-1 to TRBJ1-2; TRBD1 might be the D (6 bases). V shed 6 bases and J shed 11 bases, with 16 bases lying between them. The CDR3 covers 11 residues. CDR1 and CDR2 from the germline V gene are DFQATT and SNEGSKA (reference sequence). As DNA, the CDR3 is TGCAGTGCCGGGGGGGGCCTGTTGTACACCTTC. As protein: CSAGGGLLYTF.

The CDR3 DNA is TGTGCCATCAGTGCCGGGACAGGGAGCAGCAATCAGCCCCAGCATTTT. This encodes CAISAGTGSSNQPQHF. V and J are TRBV10-3 and TRBJ1-5; 9 nucleotides agree with TRBD1. The CDR3 extends over 16 amino acids. The germline CDR1 and CDR2 sequences are ENHRY and SYGVKD. V shed 4 bases, J shed 1 base, and the junction held 5 bases outside the gene matches.

The gene calls are TRBV11-2 and TRBJ2-7; 9 bases are a match to TRBD1. The germline gives CDR1 SGHAT, CDR2 FQNNGV. The CDR3 runs 15 residues. V lost 1 base to trimming and J lost 3 bases; unmatched junction nucleotides: 4. In nucleotides, the CDR3 is TGTGCCAGCAGCTTAGGGGGACAGGGCGACTACGAGCAGTACTTC. Its protein product is CASSLGGQGDYEQYF. Looking up the rest from reference TRBV11-2 and TRBJ2-7 gives the full variable domain: EAGVAQSPRYKIIEKRQSVAFWCNPISGHATLYWYQQILGQGPKLLIQFQNNGVVDDSQLPKDRFSAERLKGVDSTLKIQPAKLEDSAVYLCASSLGGQGDYEQYFGPGTRLTVT.